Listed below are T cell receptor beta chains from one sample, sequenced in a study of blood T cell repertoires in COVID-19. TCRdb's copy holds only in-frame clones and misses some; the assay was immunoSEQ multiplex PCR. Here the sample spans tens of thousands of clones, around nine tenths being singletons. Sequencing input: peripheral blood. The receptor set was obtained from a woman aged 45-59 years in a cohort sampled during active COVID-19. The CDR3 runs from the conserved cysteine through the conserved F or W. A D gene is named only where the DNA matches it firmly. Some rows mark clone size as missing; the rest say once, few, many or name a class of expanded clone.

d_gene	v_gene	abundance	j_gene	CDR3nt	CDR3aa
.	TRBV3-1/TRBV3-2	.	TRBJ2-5	TGTGCCAGCAGCCAAGAGAGAGGACCCCGGGGGGAGACCCAGTACTTC	CASSQERGPRGETQYF
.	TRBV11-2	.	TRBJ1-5	TGTGCCAGCAGCTTTGGGCGCAATCAGCCCCAGCATTTT	CASSFGRNQPQHF
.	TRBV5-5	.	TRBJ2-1	TGTGCCAGCGGCCAAACCCCAGATGAGCAGTTCTTC	CASGQTPDEQFF
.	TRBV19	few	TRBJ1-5	TGTGCCAGTGCCGGGGTAGTGGGCGCGTTCCAGCATTTT	CASAGVVGAFQHF
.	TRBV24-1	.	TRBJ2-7	TGTGCCACCAGTGATTCCAGCTCCTACGAGCAGTACTTC	CATSDSSSYEQYF
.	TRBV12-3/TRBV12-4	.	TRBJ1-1	TGTGCCAGCAGTTTAGGGGAAGGCAGGGGCGCTTTCTTT	CASSLGEGRGAFF
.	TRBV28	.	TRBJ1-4	TGTGCCAGCAGTCTCGACAGTGTGAAGGAAAAACTGTTTTTT	CASSLDSVKEKLFF
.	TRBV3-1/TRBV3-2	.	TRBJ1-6	TGTGCCAGCAGCCAAGCAGTACACAGGGCAGTGGATTCACCCCTCCACTTT	CASSQAVHRAVDSPLHF
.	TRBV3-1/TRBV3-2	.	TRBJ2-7	TGTGCCAGCAGCCAAGCTGGTACCTTAGACTACGAGCAGTACTTC	CASSQAGTLDYEQYF
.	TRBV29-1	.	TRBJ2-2	TGCAGCGTTCTGACACCCTTACGACCCGGGGAGCTGTTTTTT	CSVLTPLRPGELFF
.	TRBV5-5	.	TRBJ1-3	TGTGCCAGCAGCTTGGACAGGGTCTCTGGAAACACCATATATTTT	CASSLDRVSGNTIYF
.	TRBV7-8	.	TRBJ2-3	TGTGCCAGCACCTTGCCGGGTGCAGATACGCAGTATTTT	CASTLPGADTQYF
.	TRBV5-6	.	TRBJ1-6	TGTGCCAGCAGCTTTACGGGTTCTAATTCACCCCTCCACTTT	CASSFTGSNSPLHF
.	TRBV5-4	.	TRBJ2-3	TGTGCCAGCAGTCCCCCCCGCGGGGCCAATTCAGATACGCAGTATTTT	CASSPPRGANSDTQYF
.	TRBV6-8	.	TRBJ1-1	TGTGCCAGCAGTTACCCGGCAGGGTTCAACGTCTCGAGGACTGAAGCTTTCTTT	CASSYPAGFNVSRTEAFF
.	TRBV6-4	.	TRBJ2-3	TGTGCCAGCAGTCCCGCAGGGGAGGGACCAGGCGGCGATACGCAGTATTTT	CASSPAGEGPGGDTQYF
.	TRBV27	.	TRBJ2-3	TGTGCCAGCAGTTTAGGGCACAGAGATACGCAGTATTTT	CASSLGHRDTQYF
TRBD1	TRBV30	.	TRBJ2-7	TGTGCCTGGATAGGCCAGGGGGCGTGGGAGCAGTACTTC	CAWIGQGAWEQYF
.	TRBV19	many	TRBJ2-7	TGTGCCAGTAGTATAGACAGGGGATACGAGCAGTACTTC	CASSIDRGYEQYF
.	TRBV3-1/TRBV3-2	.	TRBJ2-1	TGTGCCAGCAGCCAAGATGGACTGGGTTTCCTCAATGAGCAGTTCTTC	CASSQDGLGFLNEQFF
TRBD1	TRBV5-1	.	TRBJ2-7	TGCGCCAGCAGCCTACGAACCGGGACAGGGGGATCCATCTCCTACGAGCAGTACTTC	CASSLRTGTGGSISYEQYF
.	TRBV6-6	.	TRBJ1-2	TGTGCCAGCAGTCTACAGGGTAACTATGGCTACACCTTC	CASSLQGNYGYTF
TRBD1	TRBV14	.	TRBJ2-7	TGTGCCAGCCGCCTCGCCGGGACAGGGGTCTACGAGCAGTACTTC	CASRLAGTGVYEQYF
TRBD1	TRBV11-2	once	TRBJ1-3	TGTGCCAGCAGCCCCCGGACAGGGCCTCTCTCTGGAAACACCATATATTTT	CASSPRTGPLSGNTIYF
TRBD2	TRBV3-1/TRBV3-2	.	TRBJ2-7	TGTGCCAGCAGCCCGGGACTAGCGGGCCTGGAGCAGTACTTC	CASSPGLAGLEQYF
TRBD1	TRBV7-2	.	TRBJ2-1	TGTGCCAGCAGCTCACCGGGACAGACCTACAATGAGCAGTTCTTC	CASSSPGQTYNEQFF
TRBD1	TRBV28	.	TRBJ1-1	TGTGCCAGCATTGGACAGGGACGAACTGAAGCTTTCTTT	CASIGQGRTEAFF
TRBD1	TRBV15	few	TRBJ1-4	TGTGCCACCAGCAGAGAACAGGGGTTGGGGAATGAAAAACTGTTTTTT	CATSREQGLGNEKLFF
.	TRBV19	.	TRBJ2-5	TGTGCCAGTAGTAGTGGACAGACTAAACAAGAGACCCAGTACTTC	CASSSGQTKQETQYF
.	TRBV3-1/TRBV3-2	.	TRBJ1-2	TGTGCCAGCAGCCGACTAGGAATGGGGGGCTACACCTTC	CASSRLGMGGYTF
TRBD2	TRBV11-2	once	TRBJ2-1	TGTGCCAGCAGCTTATGGGCGACTAGCGGGAGCAAGGATGAGCAGTTCTTC	CASSLWATSGSKDEQFF
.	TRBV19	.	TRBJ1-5	TGTGCCAGTAGTCCCCCCAGTGCAGGCCTCCAGCCCCAGCATTTT	CASSPPSAGLQPQHF
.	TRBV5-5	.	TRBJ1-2	TGTGCCAGCAGCTTAGTAGGTGGGCCTGACTATGGCTACACCTTC	CASSLVGGPDYGYTF
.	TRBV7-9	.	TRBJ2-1	TGTGCCAGCAGCCCGTTGCGGGATTACAATGAGCAGTTCTTC	CASSPLRDYNEQFF
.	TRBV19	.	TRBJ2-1	TGTGCCAGTAGTATCGGAGGGTTAGGCAATGAGCAGTTCTTC	CASSIGGLGNEQFF
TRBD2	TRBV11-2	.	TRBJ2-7	TGTGCCAGCAGCCCACGGGGCGGGGGGGCCGGCGAGCAGTACTTC	CASSPRGGGAGEQYF
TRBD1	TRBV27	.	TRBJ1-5	TGTGCCAGCAGACGACACCAGGGGGGTAGCAATCAGCCCCAGCATTTT	CASRRHQGGSNQPQHF
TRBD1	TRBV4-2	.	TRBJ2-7	TGTGCCAGCAGCCAAGTGGCGGGACAGGGTTTTTACGAGCAGTACTTC	CASSQVAGQGFYEQYF
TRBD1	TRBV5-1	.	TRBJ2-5	TGCGCCAGCAGCACGGGACAGCCCCAAGAGACCCAGTACTTC	CASSTGQPQETQYF
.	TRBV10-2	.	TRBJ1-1	TGCGCCAGCAGTGAGTCGGGTGGGCCGCCGGAAGCTTTCTTT	CASSESGGPPEAFF
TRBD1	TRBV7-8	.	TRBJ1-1	TGTGCCAGCAGCACGACAGGGTTAGGCACTGAAGCTTTCTTT	CASSTTGLGTEAFF
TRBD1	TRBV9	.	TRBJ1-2	TGTGCCAGCAGCGTAGCCACAGGGGACTATGGCTACACCTTC	CASSVATGDYGYTF
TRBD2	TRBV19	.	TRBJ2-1	TGTGCCAGTAGTTCCCAGGGGGAACTAGCGGGCCCCAATGAGCAGTTCTTC	CASSSQGELAGPNEQFF
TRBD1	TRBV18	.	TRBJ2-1	TGTGCCAGCTCACCGGGACAGGGAGGGTCCTACAATGAGCAGTTCTTC	CASSPGQGGSYNEQFF
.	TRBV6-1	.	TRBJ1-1	TGTGCCAGCAGTGAATCCCCAGGAGGAATCACTGAAGCTTTCTTT	CASSESPGGITEAFF
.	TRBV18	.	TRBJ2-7	TGTGCCAGCTCACCACCGACGGGCGGGGAGCAGTACTTC	CASSPPTGGEQYF
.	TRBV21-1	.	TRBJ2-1	TGTGCCAGCATCTACAGGGTTGGTGCGGGAGGTGGTGAGCAGTTCTTC	CASIYRVGAGGGEQFF
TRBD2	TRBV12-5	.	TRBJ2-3	TGTGCTAGTGGTTTCGGGGGGGGACTAGGTACAGATACGCAGTATTTT	CASGFGGGLGTDTQYF
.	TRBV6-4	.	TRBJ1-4	TGTGCCAGCAGTGACTTGACCCGGACAGCTTTCAATGAAAAACTGTTTTTT	CASSDLTRTAFNEKLFF
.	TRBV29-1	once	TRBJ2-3	TGCAGCGTTGACGGGGTGAGCACAGATACGCAGTATTTT	CSVDGVSTDTQYF
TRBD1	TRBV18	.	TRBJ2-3	TGTGCCAGCTCACAGGGACAGATTACAGATACGCAGTATTTT	CASSQGQITDTQYF
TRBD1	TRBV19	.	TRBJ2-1	TGTGCCAGTAGTATAAGCCGGGACAGGACGTATGAGCAGTTCTTC	CASSISRDRTYEQFF
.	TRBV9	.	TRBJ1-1	TGTGCCAGCAGCGTAGACTTGAACACTGAAGCTTTCTTT	CASSVDLNTEAFF
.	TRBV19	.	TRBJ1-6	TGTGCCACCACTTTGAGCTCCTATAATTCACCCCTCCACTTT	CATTLSSYNSPLHF
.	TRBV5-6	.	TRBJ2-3	TGTGCCAGCAGCTTGGGGTCCGGAGATACGCAGTATTTT	CASSLGSGDTQYF
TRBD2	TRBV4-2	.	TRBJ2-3	TGTGCCAGCAGCCTCACAGGACTAGCGGGAGTTCGAGATACGCAGTATTTT	CASSLTGLAGVRDTQYF
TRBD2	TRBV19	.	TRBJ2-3	TGTGCCAGTAGTATTAGCGGGGGACCAGATACGCAGTATTTT	CASSISGGPDTQYF
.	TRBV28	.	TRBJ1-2	TGTGCCAGCAGTACCCGGGACACGGGCTATGGCTACACCTTC	CASSTRDTGYGYTF
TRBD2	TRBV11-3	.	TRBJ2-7	TGTGCCAGCAGCTTTGGACTAGCGAGGGGAGACGAGCAGTACTTC	CASSFGLARGDEQYF
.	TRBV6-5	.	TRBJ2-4	TGTGCCAGCAGATTGGAGGGGAACATTCAGTACTTC	CASRLEGNIQYF